The 18 T cell receptor beta chains presented below share a single source sample, sequenced in a study of CD8 T cells in ankylosing spondylitis. TCRdb re-called the 5' RACE reads with MiXCR, one entry per CDR3 protein. The repertoire holds approximately 400,000 distinct CDR3 sequences, with about 15% as singletons. These receptors have no identified antigens. Broader study findings: There was a TCR beta motif, made of several highly homologous variants, that appeared characteristic of ankylosing spondylitis blood.

The sample consisted of blood, either unsorted or a sorted T cell fraction (not recorded which). Source of these receptors: a male donor with ankylosing spondylitis.

This clonotype came up many times. The chain joins TRBV5-1 to TRBJ2-1, with 10 bases that match TRBD2. This CDR3 is built from 19 residues. The V gene's germline CDR1 is SGHRS and CDR2 YFSETQ. With 0 bases clipped from V and 1 base from J, the junction kept 10 bases outside the gene matches. The chain's CDR3 is CASSLAGASGGTSYNEQFF. CDR3 bases: TGCGCCAGCAGCTTGGCCGGAGCTAGCGGGGGAACATCCTACAATGAGCAGTTCTTC.

This clonotype was detected ten times or more. The chain carries TRBV5-1 and TRBJ2-3; unclear D gene. V lost 1 base and J lost 0, with 12 bases in between. This CDR3 is 16 amino acids long. The germline V gene has CDR1 SGHRS and CDR2 YFSETQ. CDR3 in DNA: TGCGCCAGCAGCTTGAGAAGAGGCATTAGCACAGATACGCAGTATTTT. Translation: CASSLRRGISTDTQYF.

The chain employs TRBV20-1 and TRBJ2-3; D remains unclear. This CDR3 has 15 residues. V dropped 5 bases and J dropped 0 bases, with 15 bases sitting between them. Germline CDR1 DFQATT, CDR2 SNEGSKA (reference sequence). Here the CDR3 reads CSADARQTSTDTQYF. CDR3 in DNA: TGCAGTGCTGATGCGCGACAAACAAGCACAGATACGCAGTATTTT.

V gene TRBV6-1 combines with J gene TRBJ2-7, with 7 bases matching TRBD1. Unmatched junction bases numbered 8, after V lost 6 bases and J lost 0 bases. Germline-derived CDR1 and CDR2 are MNHNS and SASEGT. CDR3 length equals 15 residues. DNA for the CDR3: TGTGCCAGCAGAAAAGAGGGACAGAGCTCCTACGAGCAGTACTTC. Protein: CASRKEGQSSYEQYF.

The J gene is TRBJ1-6, the V gene TRBV20-1; weak D call: TRBD1 (5 bases). CDR1 and CDR2 from the germline V gene are DFQATT and SNEGSKA (reference sequence). This CDR3 has 14 amino acids. V was pared by 3 bases and J by 7 bases, with 13 bases between. The CDR3: CSASSQGGNSPLHF. Written as DNA, the CDR3 is TGCAGTGCTAGCAGCCAGGGTGGGAATTCACCCCTCCACTTT.

The chain couples TRBV5-5 to TRBJ2-7, with 7 bases matching TRBD1. Losses at the gene ends were 2 bases for V and 2 bases for J; bases not matched to a gene: 4. Per the germline V gene, CDR1 is SGHKS and CDR2 is YYEKEE (reference sequence). CDR3 length equals 14 residues. In DNA, the CDR3 is TGTGCCAGCAGCTTTCGTCAGGGGGCCTACGAGCAGTACTTC. This sequence encodes CASSFRQGAYEQYF.

The V call is TRBV6-5, the J call TRBJ2-1; D uncertain. CDR1 is MNHEY, CDR2 SVGAGI, per germline. This CDR3 has 13 residues. The V gene lost 0 bases and the J gene lost 12 bases, with 12 bases spanning the gap. The DNA for the CDR3 is TGTGCCAGCAGTTACTCGAAATTGGGTGGGCAGTTCTTC. It encodes CASSYSKLGGQFF.

This clonotype was detected ten times or more. The chain recombines TRBV12-3 or TRBV12-4 with TRBJ2-1; the match to TRBD2 covers 12 bases. This CDR3 region has 14 residues. The J segment lost 8 bases and the V segment lost 1 base, leaving 0 bases of the junction unmatched. CDR3 sequence reads: CASSLGLAGDEQFF. CDR3 nucleotide sequence: TGTGCCAGCAGTTTAGGACTAGCGGGAGATGAGCAGTTCTTC.

This clonotype was observed at least ten times. V is TRBV12-3 or TRBV12-4 and J is TRBJ1-1, with D possibly matching TRBD1 (5 bases). The ends were cut back, 6 bases at V and 4 bases at J, with 15 bases in the middle. The length of the CDR3 is 14 residues. In DNA, the CDR3 is TGTGCCAGCAGGGTTTCAGGGTCGAGCACTGAAGCTTTCTTT. Translating it yields CASRVSGSSTEAFF.

This clonotype was detected only a few times. This chain links TRBV20-1 with TRBJ1-5, with D hard to call. Germline V CDR1 and CDR2: DFQATT, SNEGSKA (reference sequence). With 2 bases removed from V and 2 bases from J, the gap between germline ends came to 13 bases. The CDR3 is made up of 15 amino acids. The CDR3 DNA is TGCAGTGCTAGATTGGGGTATGCCGGCAATCAGCCCCAGCATTTT. The encoded protein is CSARLGYAGNQPQHF.

As regards this clonotype: At one of its ends the junction is not consistent with the germline gene, which may arise from a read error. The V call is TRBV3-1, the J call TRBJ2-1; D might be TRBD1 or TRBD2, each matching 5 bases. The germline V gene encodes CDR1 LGHDT and CDR2 YNNKEL (reference sequence). The CDR3 length is 16 residues. CDR3 sequence (DNA): TGTGCCTGCAGCCAAGGGACGGCCCTATCCTACAATGAGCAGTTCTTC. Encoded protein: CACSQGTALSYNEQFF.

The chain combines TRBV20-1 with TRBJ1-1; D remains ambiguous. Per the germline V gene, CDR1 is DFQATT and CDR2 is SNEGSKA (reference sequence). The CDR3 runs 15 residues. The germline V and J ends were trimmed by 5 bases and 1 base, with 17 bases remaining between them. DNA of the CDR3: TGCAGTGCTCCGAGCGGAGTGTTTGGGAACACTGAAGCTTTCTTT. Amino acids: CSAPSGVFGNTEAFF.

The CDR3 protein is CASSIGQAFNEKLFF. The CDR3 nucleotides read TGCGCCAGCAGCATCGGACAGGCGTTCAATGAAAAACTGTTTTTT. J is TRBJ1-4 and V is TRBV5-1; TRBD1 matches 7 bases. Losses at the gene ends were 4 bases for V and 5 bases for J; bases not matched to a gene: 8. The V gene's germline CDR1 is SGHRS and CDR2 YFSETQ. The CDR3 has 15 residues.

There are a few counts of this clonotype. V usage is TRBV20-1 and J usage is TRBJ2-4, with D tentatively TRBD2 (6 bases). Germline V gene lookup returns CDR1 DFQATT and CDR2 SNEGSKA (reference sequence). V was pared by 5 bases and J by 8 bases, with 16 bases between. The CDR3 contains 13 residues. The CDR3 loop reads CSAPGGARDIQYF. CDR3 in DNA: TGCAGTGCTCCTGGAGGGGCCAGAGACATTCAGTACTTC.

The chain couples TRBV29-1 to TRBJ1-2; 7 bases fit TRBD1. After removal of 6 bases from V and 7 bases from J, the junction contained 14 bases not matched to a gene. Germline loops: CDR1 SQVTM, CDR2 ANQGSEA. The CDR3 extends over 14 amino acids. CDR3 sequence: CSVGRTGRNRGYTF. In DNA form, the CDR3 reads TGCAGCGTGGGCCGGACAGGAAGGAATCGTGGCTACACCTTC. Combining the CDR3 with reference TRBV29-1 and TRBJ1-2 gives the whole variable domain SAVISQKPSRDICQRGTSLTIQCQVDSQVTMMFWYRQQPGQSLTLIATANQGSEATYESGFVIDKFPISRPNLTFSTLTVSNMSPEDSSIYLCSVGRTGRNRGYTFGSGTRLTVV.

This chain connects TRBV5-1 to TRBJ1-2, with D perhaps matching TRBD1 (5 bases). Trimming took off 3 bases at V and 2 bases at J, with 8 bases between the two ends. The CDR3 is made up of 13 amino acids. Per the germline V gene, CDR1 is SGHRS and CDR2 is YFSETQ. The CDR3 spells CASSYDRNYGYTF. The DNA of the CDR3 is TGCGCCAGCAGCTACGACAGAAACTATGGCTACACCTTC.

The chain has TRBV7-9 and TRBJ2-7; the match to TRBD1 covers 11 bases. Germline CDR1 is SEHNR and CDR2 is FQNEAQ (reference sequence). The CDR3 has 15 residues. The J segment lost 5 bases and the V segment lost 5 bases, leaving 8 bases of the junction unmatched. The CDR3 coding sequence is TGTGCCAGCAGCGCAGGACAGGGGGCGAAGAACGAGCAGTACTTC. This gives the protein CASSAGQGAKNEQYF. Variable domain in full (rest from reference TRBV7-9 and TRBJ2-7): DTGVSQNPRHKITKRGQNVTFRCDPISEHNRLYWYRQTLGQGPEFLTYFQNEAQLEKSRLLSDRFSAERPKGSFSTLEIQRTEQGDSAMYLCASSAGQGAKNEQYFGPGTRLTVT.

The table lists this clonotype with a few counts. The V and J genes are TRBV20-1 and TRBJ2-1, with a weak D call TRBD2 (7 bases). The CDR3 totals 12 residues. Trimming took off 3 bases at V and 8 bases at J, with 11 bases between the two ends. Germline CDR1 reads DFQATT; CDR2 reads SNEGSKA (reference sequence). For the CDR3, the DNA is TGCAGTGCTAGTCGGGGGGCGGATGAGCAGTTCTTC. Its translation is CSASRGADEQFF.